The rows below give T cell receptor beta chains drawn from one sample of a study of cytomegalovirus exposure and HLA in healthy donors. Profiled with immunoSEQ multiplex PCR; TCRdb holds only in-frame clones, not every one. The profile covers around 150,000 clones, with 8.9% appearing a single time and about 7.5% taken by the ten largest. Sequences were obtained from PBMCs. The receptors derive from a woman aged 40 to 49 in good health and CMV-seropositive. Each CDR3 is given with its conserved first and last residue. A D gene is named only where the DNA matches it firmly. Clone size is given for some rows only: seen once, a few or many times, or a class if the clone is expanded.

CDR3 protein	CDR3 DNA	clone size	D gene	V gene	J gene
CASSYGQGTEAFF	TGTGCCAGCAGTTACGGACAGGGAACTGAAGCTTTCTTT	few	TRBD1	TRBV6-5	TRBJ1-1
CASSLIQKPYEQYF	TGTGCCAGCAGCTTGATACAGAAACCCTACGAGCAGTACTTC	few	NA	TRBV7-9	TRBJ2-7
CASSLAQDWGYTF	TGCGCCAGCAGCTTGGCACAGGATTGGGGCTACACCTTC	few	NA	TRBV5-1	TRBJ1-2
CASTGRYQETQYF	TGTGCCAGCACTGGCAGGTACCAAGAGACCCAGTACTTC	few	NA	TRBV25-1	TRBJ2-5
CASSLGLAGALGEQYF	TGTGCCAGCAGCTTAGGGCTAGCGGGGGCCCTTGGAGAGCAGTACTTC	few	TRBD2	TRBV7-9	TRBJ2-7
CASSRTSGRTDTQYF	TGTGCCAGCTCCCGAACTAGCGGACGCACAGATACGCAGTATTTT	NA	TRBD2	TRBV18	TRBJ2-3
CASSFEGVAYEQYF	TGTGCCAGCAGCTTTGAGGGAGTCGCCTACGAGCAGTACTTC	few	NA	TRBV5-8	TRBJ2-7
CASSFRATNTGELFF	TGTGCCAGCAGCTTTCGAGCGACGAACACCGGGGAGCTGTTTTTT	NA	NA	TRBV5-4	TRBJ2-2
CASSLDGSRGITEAFF	TGTGCCAGCAGCTTAGATGGGTCCAGGGGGATCACTGAAGCTTTCTTT	NA	TRBD1	TRBV11-3	TRBJ1-1
CASSPTGTANYGYTF	TGTGCCAGCAGCCCAACCGGGACAGCCAACTATGGCTACACCTTC	NA	TRBD1	TRBV7-9	TRBJ1-2
CASSSGTSGGNEQFF	TGTGCCAGCAGCTCCGGGACTAGCGGGGGCAATGAGCAGTTCTTC	NA	TRBD2	TRBV7-3	TRBJ2-1
CASSLAVLASGSLLRQYF	TGTGCCAGCAGCTTGGCCGTCTTGGCTAGCGGGTCCCTTTTGAGGCAGTATTTT	few	TRBD2	TRBV5-8	TRBJ2-3
CAISESVVNYGYTF	TGTGCCATCAGTGAGTCTGTAGTTAACTATGGCTACACCTTC	NA	NA	TRBV10-3	TRBJ1-2
CASSEEGALSNQPQHF	TGTGCCAGCAGTGAAGAGGGGGCCCTTAGCAATCAGCCCCAGCATTTT	NA	TRBD1	TRBV2	TRBJ1-5
CASSPTGLATFNQPQHF	TGTGCCAGCAGCCCCACAGGGCTTGCTACCTTCAATCAGCCCCAGCATTTT	few	NA	TRBV2	TRBJ1-5
CASSYSGLTNEKLFF	TGTGCCAGCAGTTACTCCGGGTTAACTAATGAAAAACTGTTTTTT	NA	NA	TRBV6-5	TRBJ1-4
CASRTGGTYGYTF	TGCGCCAGCAGGACAGGGGGGACCTATGGCTACACCTTC	few	TRBD1	TRBV10-2	TRBJ1-2
CASSLSLPGQAPRTDTQYF	TGTGCCAGCAGCTTATCATTACCAGGACAGGCCCCTCGCACAGATACGCAGTATTTT	NA	TRBD1	TRBV11-2	TRBJ2-3
CASSSTGRNTEAFF	TGTGCCAGCAGTTCCACAGGGAGGAACACTGAAGCTTTCTTT	many	NA	TRBV6-5	TRBJ1-1
CASSLGAGGVSPLHF	TGCGCCAGCTCCCTTGGCGCAGGGGGTGTTTCACCCCTCCACTTT	few	TRBD1	TRBV5-1	TRBJ1-6
CASSYLQGADEQYF	TGTGCCAGCAGTTACTTACAGGGGGCCGACGAGCAGTACTTC	NA	TRBD1	TRBV6-6	TRBJ2-7
CASSYTGAETQYF	TGTGCCAGCAGCTATACAGGGGCGGAGACCCAGTACTTC	few	TRBD1	TRBV7-3	TRBJ2-5
CASSLSPGQGDYGYTF	TGCGCCAGCAGCCTCAGTCCAGGGCAAGGCGACTATGGCTACACCTTC	few	NA	TRBV5-1	TRBJ1-2
CASSLVQGRDTQYF	TGCGCCAGCAGCTTGGTTCAGGGCCGAGATACGCAGTATTTT	few	NA	TRBV5-1	TRBJ2-3
CASSPGDRENQPQHF	TGTGCCAGCAGCCCGGGGGACAGAGAAAATCAGCCCCAGCATTTT	NA	TRBD1	TRBV2	TRBJ1-5
CASSGGGPNSPLHF	TGTGCCAGCAGTGGGGGAGGCCCTAATTCACCCCTCCACTTT	few	NA	TRBV25-1	TRBJ1-6
CASSEAATGIYGYTF	TGTGCCAGCAGTGAAGCGGCGACAGGGATCTATGGCTACACCTTC	NA	TRBD1	TRBV2	TRBJ1-2
CASSFSDEQFF	TGTGCCAGCAGCTTCTCGGATGAGCAGTTCTTC	NA	NA	TRBV5-6	TRBJ2-1
CASSLNINTEAFF	TGCGCCAGCAGCTTAAATATTAACACTGAAGCTTTCTTT	NA	NA	TRBV5-1	TRBJ1-1
CASSLGLAGGYSSYNEQFF	TGTGCCAGCAGCCTGGGACTAGCGGGGGGGTATAGCTCCTACAATGAGCAGTTCTTC	many	TRBD2	TRBV5-6	TRBJ2-1
CSARAGNGYTF	TGCAGTGCTAGGGCGGGGAATGGCTACACCTTC	NA	NA	TRBV20-1	TRBJ1-2
CASSVEPGGYEQYF	TGTGCCAGCAGCGTAGAGCCAGGGGGTTACGAGCAGTACTTC	NA	TRBD1	TRBV9	TRBJ2-7
CASSVFSGTSVSSYNEQFF	TGTGCCAGCAGTGTCTTCTCCGGGACTAGCGTTAGCTCCTACAATGAGCAGTTCTTC	NA	TRBD2	TRBV6-1	TRBJ2-1
CASSLRGQNIQYF	TGTGCCAGCAGCCTCAGGGGGCAAAACATTCAGTACTTC	few	TRBD1	TRBV11-3	TRBJ2-4
CSGWDSTYEQYF	TGCAGCGGTTGGGACAGCACCTACGAGCAGTACTTC	few	TRBD1	TRBV29-1	TRBJ2-7
CASSLPGQGPASGKLFF	TGTGCCAGCAGCTTGCCGGGACAGGGGCCGGCGAGCGGAAAACTGTTTTTT	few	TRBD1	TRBV5-6	TRBJ1-4
CASSLMGSRKPQHF	TGTGCCAGCAGCTTGATGGGCAGCAGGAAGCCCCAGCATTTT	NA	NA	TRBV5-4	TRBJ1-5
CATTGGYGYTF	TGTGCCACCACAGGGGGCTACGGCTACACCTTC	NA	TRBD1	TRBV10-3	TRBJ1-2
CASSTLPRTGVSNQPQHF	TGTGCCAGTAGTACCCTTCCACGGACCGGGGTTAGCAATCAGCCCCAGCATTTT	few	NA	TRBV19	TRBJ1-5
CASSLAGGQFGTQYF	TGTGCCAGCAGCTTAGCGGGGGGGCAATTCGGTACGCAGTATTTT	few	TRBD2	TRBV5-4	TRBJ2-3
CASSQAHLTVGELFF	TGTGCCAGCAGTCAAGCTCATCTCACAGTGGGGGAGCTGTTTTTT	few	NA	TRBV14	TRBJ2-2
CASSLGTGGSSGNTIYF	TGCGCCAGCAGTCTTGGGACAGGGGGATCTAGTGGAAACACCATATATTTT	few	TRBD1	TRBV4-1	TRBJ1-3
CASSLAGSRDEKLFF	TGCGCCAGCAGCTTGGCGGGATCGCGAGATGAAAAACTGTTTTTT	NA	NA	TRBV5-1	TRBJ1-4
CASSHDRGNSYNEQFF	TGTGCCAGCAGCCATGACAGGGGAAACTCCTACAATGAGCAGTTCTTC	NA	TRBD1	TRBV5-6	TRBJ2-1
CASNRPHLGSPLHF	TGTGCCAGCAACAGGCCCCACCTCGGTTCACCCCTCCACTTT	NA	NA	TRBV2	TRBJ1-6
CASSLGEGGDTEAFF	TGTGCCAGTAGTCTAGGGGAGGGTGGAGACACTGAAGCTTTCTTT	NA	NA	TRBV19	TRBJ1-1
CASSLLGAWDTGELFF	TGTGCCAGCAGCTTGCTGGGGGCTTGGGATACCGGGGAGCTGTTTTTT	NA	NA	TRBV5-6	TRBJ2-2
CASRDPSGLGVGYTF	TGTGCCAGCAGGGACCCCAGCGGGTTAGGCGTTGGCTACACCTTC	NA	NA	TRBV2	TRBJ1-2
CASSLRASPTIQPQHF	TGTGCCAGCAGCCTAAGAGCGTCGCCGACCATTCAGCCCCAGCATTTT	few	NA	TRBV7-8	TRBJ1-5
CASSLNRGEEAFF	TGCGCCAGCAGCTTGAACAGGGGGGAGGAAGCTTTCTTT	NA	TRBD1	TRBV5-1	TRBJ1-1
CASSLSDSYEQYF	TGTGCCAGCAGCCTATCCGATTCCTACGAGCAGTACTTC	few	NA	TRBV7-2	TRBJ2-7
CASSFSQETQYF	TGTGCCAGCAGCTTCTCCCAAGAGACCCAGTACTTC	NA	NA	TRBV5-4	TRBJ2-5
CASSPDRVGEQYF	TGTGCCAGCAGCCCGGACAGGGTTGGGGAGCAGTACTTC	NA	TRBD1	TRBV7-2	TRBJ2-7
CSVADRPNGGTQYF	TGCAGCGTCGCGGACAGACCGAACGGTGGGACCCAGTACTTC	few	NA	TRBV29-1	TRBJ2-5
CASSLGLAGVNEQFF	TGCGCCAGCAGCTTGGGACTAGCGGGGGTCAATGAGCAGTTCTTC	few	TRBD2	TRBV5-1	TRBJ2-1
CASSLALGTGALGYTEAFF	TGCGCCAGCAGCTTGGCCCTCGGGACAGGGGCCCTGGGATACACTGAAGCTTTCTTT	NA	TRBD1	TRBV5-1	TRBJ1-1
CASSWNTGGNTIYF	TGTGCCAGCAGCTGGAATACAGGAGGAAACACCATATATTTT	NA	NA	TRBV5-4	TRBJ1-3
CASLYSVRGYGYGYTF	TGTGCCAGCCTATATTCGGTTAGAGGATATGGGTACGGCTACACCTTC	NA	NA	TRBV6-6	TRBJ1-2